This is a list of T cell receptor beta chains from one sample in a study of blood T cell repertoires in COVID-19. The method was immunoSEQ multiplex PCR; TCRdb's version includes in-frame clones alone and lacks a portion of them. The sample includes 400,000 or so clones, about 92% of them seen just once. The material sequenced was PBMCs or T cells enriched from blood (not recorded which). Receptors originate from a man aged 18-30 years who had recovered from COVID-19. Each CDR3 is given with its conserved first and last residue. Fields, in order: V gene, D gene, J gene, clone size, CDR3 DNA, CDR3 protein. A D gene is named only where the DNA matches it firmly. For some rows the clone size is stated as once, few or many, or as a class when expanded; others skip it.

TRBV28	NA	TRBJ2-7	NA	TGTGCCAGCATGACAGTAAACGAGCAGTACTTC	CASMTVNEQYF
TRBV7-9	NA	TRBJ2-2	NA	TGTGCCAGCGGGGTATGGGGGCTAAACACCGGGGAGCTGTTTTTT	CASGVWGLNTGELFF
TRBV10-3	NA	TRBJ1-3	NA	TGTGCCATCAACACAGGGTTAACTGGAAACACCATATATTTT	CAINTGLTGNTIYF
TRBV5-4	TRBD1	TRBJ2-7	NA	TGTGCCAGCAGCTCTGGAGGTGGGACAGGTGGCTACGAGCAGTACTTC	CASSSGGGTGGYEQYF
TRBV18	NA	TRBJ2-7	NA	TGTGCCAGCTCTAATACCCCCGGTCACGCCAAGTACGAGCAGTACTTC	CASSNTPGHAKYEQYF
TRBV29-1	NA	TRBJ1-1	NA	TGCAGCGTTAAGAGGGTTGGTGCCAACACTGAAGCTTTCTTT	CSVKRVGANTEAFF
TRBV28	NA	TRBJ2-1	NA	TGTGCCAGCAGCCTCGGGACTCCGAGGGGTGAGCAGTTCTTC	CASSLGTPRGEQFF
TRBV19	NA	TRBJ1-6	once	TGTGCCAGTAGTATGCCACAGGGTGGTTCACCCCTCCACTTT	CASSMPQGGSPLHF
TRBV7-7	NA	TRBJ1-1	NA	TGTGCCAGCAGCTTAGATCGGGGTGGGACTGAAGCTTTCTTT	CASSLDRGGTEAFF
TRBV5-1	NA	TRBJ1-2	NA	TGCGCCAGCAGCTTTCTTGGCTACACCTTC	CASSFLGYTF
TRBV13	NA	TRBJ1-1	NA	TGTGCCAGCAACACAAGAGGGTCGAACACTGAAGCTTTCTTT	CASNTRGSNTEAFF
TRBV18	NA	TRBJ1-5	NA	TGTGCCAGCTCCCCACAGGGAGGCGGCAATCAGCCCCAGCATTTT	CASSPQGGGNQPQHF
TRBV11-3	TRBD1	TRBJ1-5	NA	TGTGCCAGCAGCCAACGACAGGGGGATCAGCCCCAGCATTTT	CASSQRQGDQPQHF
TRBV20-1	NA	TRBJ2-1	NA	TGCAGTGCTAGTGCACAGCGGGCCCCCTACAATGAGCAGTTCTTC	CSASAQRAPYNEQFF
TRBV3-1/TRBV3-2	TRBD2	TRBJ2-5	few	TGTGCCAGCACGTGGGGGGGGAGTTCAGAGACCCAGTACTTC	CASTWGGSSETQYF
TRBV4-1	NA	TRBJ2-5	NA	TGCGCCAGCAGCCAAGAGAGTTTGCTTGACTGGATACAAGAGACCCAGTACTTC	CASSQESLLDWIQETQYF
TRBV6-4	NA	TRBJ1-1	NA	TGTGCCAGCAGTGACTCGACAGGTAGGACTGAAGCTTTCTTT	CASSDSTGRTEAFF
TRBV7-8	TRBD2	TRBJ2-1	NA	TGTGCCAGCAGAGGCGGGGGGTCTGGAAATGAGCAGTTCTTC	CASRGGGSGNEQFF
TRBV27	TRBD1	TRBJ1-1	NA	TGTGCCAGCAGTCGGACAGGTGAGAACACTGAAGCTTTCTTT	CASSRTGENTEAFF
TRBV6-5	TRBD1	TRBJ2-7	NA	TGTGCCAGCAGGTCCGGGACAGCCTCCTACGAGCAGTACTTC	CASRSGTASYEQYF
TRBV14	NA	TRBJ1-6	few	TGTGCCAGCAGCCAAGTTAGGACGGGAGGACGAGATTCACCCCTCCACTTT	CASSQVRTGGRDSPLHF
TRBV9	NA	TRBJ1-4	NA	TGTGCCAGCAGCGTAGCGGCAACTAATGAAAAACTGTTTTTT	CASSVAATNEKLFF
TRBV9	NA	TRBJ2-7	NA	TGTGCCAGCAGCGACACAGGGGGGCGCGGGAGTAGCGAGCAGTACTTC	CASSDTGGRGSSEQYF
TRBV30	TRBD2	TRBJ2-2	NA	TGTGCCTGGAGTATGGCTAGCGGGATCTCCGGGGAGCTGTTTTTT	CAWSMASGISGELFF
TRBV19	NA	TRBJ1-1	NA	TGTGCCAGCGCATTTCGGGGGGTAACTGAAGCTTTCTTT	CASAFRGVTEAFF
TRBV28	NA	TRBJ2-1	NA	TGTGCCAGCAGCCACCGGGAGCAGTTCTTC	CASSHREQFF
TRBV24-1	TRBD2	TRBJ2-1	NA	TGTGCCACCTCATCGGGACTAGCGGTTACTGGGGGTTACAATGAGCAGTTCTTC	CATSSGLAVTGGYNEQFF
TRBV11-2	NA	TRBJ1-6	NA	TGTGCCAGCAGCTTGGAAGCCGGGACCCTCCACTTT	CASSLEAGTLHF
TRBV5-1	TRBD1	TRBJ1-4	NA	TGCGCCAGCAGCTCCGGACAGGGGTCTAATGAAAAACTGTTTTTT	CASSSGQGSNEKLFF
TRBV7-8	NA	TRBJ2-6	once	TGTGCCAGCAGCTTAGCACAGACACCTGGGGCCAACGTCCTGACTTTC	CASSLAQTPGANVLTF
TRBV11-3	TRBD1	TRBJ1-3	NA	TGTGCCAGCAGCCCAACCGGGACAGGGGGCTCCTCTGGAAACACCATATATTTT	CASSPTGTGGSSGNTIYF
TRBV7-8	NA	TRBJ1-2	NA	TGTGCCAGCAGCCCATCGGGGAGATATGGCTACACCTTC	CASSPSGRYGYTF
TRBV2	TRBD1	TRBJ2-2	NA	TGTGCCAGCAGGCCACGGACAGGGAACACCGGGGAGCTGTTTTTT	CASRPRTGNTGELFF
TRBV19	NA	TRBJ2-3	NA	TGTGCCAGTAGTAGGGGACAACCGATTAGCACAGATACGCAGTATTTT	CASSRGQPISTDTQYF
TRBV4-1	NA	TRBJ2-5	NA	TGCGCCAGCAGCCAAGATTGGACACAGGGTTGGGAGACCCAGTACTTC	CASSQDWTQGWETQYF
TRBV11-2	NA	TRBJ1-2	NA	TGTGCCAGCAGCTTAGCCGGGACAACTAACTATGGCTACACCTTC	CASSLAGTTNYGYTF
TRBV9	NA	TRBJ1-2	NA	TGTGCCAGCGAGCCCAGCCCTTCGGGGGAATGGTATGGCTACACCTTC	CASEPSPSGEWYGYTF
TRBV19	NA	TRBJ1-2	NA	TGTGCCAGTAGTATTGCGGGAAGGGAGAATAACTATGGCTACACCTTC	CASSIAGRENNYGYTF
TRBV2	NA	TRBJ1-2	NA	TGTGCCAGCAGTGAAAGCTGGGCAGCAAGGGGCTATGGCTACACCTTC	CASSESWAARGYGYTF
TRBV7-9	NA	TRBJ1-4	NA	TGTGCCAGCAGCTTAGACTTAAGGGGTGAAAAACTGTTTTTT	CASSLDLRGEKLFF
TRBV11-2	NA	TRBJ1-3	NA	TGTGCCAGCCGAAGCGGGAAGGGCTCTGGAAACACCATATATTTT	CASRSGKGSGNTIYF
TRBV19	NA	TRBJ1-1	once	TGTGCCAGTCATAGGCTACGGGAGAACACTGAAGCTTTCTTT	CASHRLRENTEAFF
TRBV11-2	TRBD2	TRBJ2-5	NA	TGTGCCAGCAGCGGTTACCGCGGGAGGGCCTTTGAGACCCAGTACTTC	CASSGYRGRAFETQYF
TRBV14	TRBD1	TRBJ1-2	NA	TGTGCCAGCAGCCAAGTTAGACTGGGACAGGAGAACTATGGCTACACCTTC	CASSQVRLGQENYGYTF
TRBV3-1/TRBV3-2	NA	TRBJ1-4	NA	TGTGCCAGCACCCCCACTTCGATGTCTAATGAAAAACTGTTTTTT	CASTPTSMSNEKLFF
TRBV19	TRBD1	TRBJ1-1	NA	TGTGCCAGTAGTGAGACAGGGGGGGAGACTGAAGCTTTCTTT	CASSETGGETEAFF
TRBV6-4	TRBD1	TRBJ1-5	NA	TGTGCCAGCAGTGACCACGGACAGGGTACGCGGCAGCCCCAGCATTTT	CASSDHGQGTRQPQHF
TRBV5-5	NA	TRBJ1-2	once	TGTGCCAGCAGCTTGGCAGGGATCAATGGCTACACCTTC	CASSLAGINGYTF
TRBV9	TRBD1	TRBJ1-4	NA	TGTGCCAGCAGCGCGACAGGGACCCCTGCAACTAATGAAAAACTGTTTTTT	CASSATGTPATNEKLFF
TRBV28	TRBD2	TRBJ2-1	NA	TGTGCCAGCAGTTCAACCACCGGGACTAGCGGGCGCCACAATGAGCAGTTCTTC	CASSSTTGTSGRHNEQFF
TRBV3-1/TRBV3-2	TRBD1	TRBJ1-5	NA	TGTGCCAGCAGCCAAGGGGCCTCGACAGGGCGGCAGCCCCAGCATTTT	CASSQGASTGRQPQHF
TRBV19	TRBD1	TRBJ1-5	NA	TGTGCCAGTAGTGCCAGGACAGGGGTTGTTACTCAGCCCCAGCATTTT	CASSARTGVVTQPQHF
TRBV15	NA	TRBJ1-5	NA	TGTGCCACCAGCAGAGCCTTTGGCCAGGGCAATCAGCCCCAGCATTTT	CATSRAFGQGNQPQHF
TRBV28	TRBD1	TRBJ2-7	NA	TGTGCCAGCAGTTTCGGAAGGTGGGGACAGTCCTACGAGCAGTACTTC	CASSFGRWGQSYEQYF